The 32 T cell receptor beta chains reported below all come from one sample, sequenced in a study of cytomegalovirus exposure and HLA in healthy donors. A multiplex PCR was run with 60 Vbeta primers and 13 Jbeta primers. Generated by immunoSEQ multiplex PCR, the TCRdb table keeps only in-frame clones and is missing some. The table has approximately 170,000 clones, about 80% seen once. The sequenced sample was PBMCs. All receptors derive from a woman in her twenties or thirties in good health and CMV-seropositive.

On this clone: The junction differs from germline at one of its ends, possibly a read error. The sample carries other DNA sequences with the same CDR3. The chain is built from TRBV11-3 and TRBJ1-1; D uncertain. Germline V gives CDR1 SGHNT, CDR2 YENEEA. The CDR3 is 13 amino acids. CDR3 nucleotide sequence: TGTGCCAGCAGCTTAGGAACAGCTTCTGAGGCTTTCTTT. Translated, it gives CASSLGTASEAFF.

The CDR3 loop is CASSVNPGASYEQYF. As DNA, the CDR3 is TGTGCCAGCAGCGTAAATCCAGGGGCATCCTACGAGCAGTACTTC. The gene calls are TRBV9 and TRBJ2-7; D may be TRBD1 (6 bases). V dropped 1 base and J dropped 1 base, with 12 bases sitting between them. Germline V gene lookup returns CDR1 SGDLS and CDR2 YYNGEE. CDR3 size: 15 residues.

CDR3 bases: TGTGCCAGCAGTAGCGGGGGACCAAGCACAGATACGCAGTATTTT. Protein sequence: CASSSGGPSTDTQYF. The chain joins TRBV28 to TRBJ2-3; 8 bases line up with TRBD2. After removal of 5 bases from V and 0 bases from J, the junction contained 4 bases not matched to a gene. This CDR3 has 15 residues. Per the germline V gene, CDR1 is MDHEN and CDR2 is SYDVKM.

This clone was observed a few times. This chain joins TRBV25-1 and TRBJ1-2; 7 nucleotides match TRBD1. Germline loops: CDR1 MGHDK, CDR2 SYGVNS. The V gene end was trimmed by 4 bases and the J gene end by 5 bases; junction bases not matched to a gene: 7. CDR3 length: 14 residues. CDR3 nucleotide sequence: TGTGCCAGCAGTGCCCGAGACAGGGATTATGGCTACACCTTC. It codes for CASSARDRDYGYTF.

The chain has TRBV29-1 and TRBJ1-4; a possible D gene is TRBD1 (6 bases). V was cut by 5 bases and J by 3 bases, with 10 bases left in between. Looked up from germline, CDR1 is SQVTM and CDR2 is ANQGSEA. The CDR3 spans 13 residues. In nucleotides, the CDR3 is TGCAGCGTTACAGGGTTAGCTAATGAAAAACTGTTTTTT. Translation gives CSVTGLANEKLFF.

In this sample, this clone turned up once. The chain's CDR3 is CASGQGAGQPQHF. The CDR3 DNA follows: TGTGCCAGCGGACAGGGGGCGGGACAGCCCCAGCATTTT. This chain uses TRBV27 with TRBJ1-5, with TRBD1 matching over 11 bases. V lost 8 bases, J lost 7 bases, and 4 bases stayed unmatched. The CDR3 has 13 amino acids. Looked up from germline, CDR1 is MNHEY and CDR2 is SMNVEV (reference sequence).

V gene TRBV7-2 combines with J gene TRBJ1-2; 8 nucleotides line up with TRBD1. Germline trimming cut 4 bases from V and 3 bases from J; bases unmatched to any gene: 4. This CDR3 has 14 amino acids. Germline CDR1 and CDR2: SGHTA and FQGNSA. The CDR3 here is CASSSSGGYYGYTF. The CDR3 DNA reads TGTGCCAGCAGCTCCTCAGGGGGCTACTATGGCTACACCTTC.

The chain combines TRBV2 with TRBJ1-2; D is possibly TRBD1 (6 bases). The CDR3 length is 13 residues. V was trimmed by 7 bases and J by 14 bases, leaving 23 bases between them. Per the germline V gene, CDR1 is SNHLY and CDR2 is FYNNEI. In DNA, the CDR3 is TGTGCCAGCACCAAGACCCGACAGGAGGCATCTACCTTC. Translated: CASTKTRQEASTF.

The J gene is TRBJ2-7, the V gene TRBV11-2, with D uncertain. Germline loops: CDR1 SGHAT, CDR2 FQNNGV. The V end lost 3 bases, the J end lost 6 bases, and 9 bases lay between the germline ends. The CDR3 covers 12 residues. CDR3 sequence: CASSFGEVEQYF. Written as DNA, the CDR3 is TGTGCCAGCAGCTTTGGTGAGGTCGAGCAGTACTTC.

The chain couples TRBV4-1 to TRBJ1-2, with unresolved D. The V gene lost 0 bases and the J gene lost 5 bases, with 7 bases spanning the gap. CDR1 MGHRA and CDR2 YSYEKL come from the germline V gene. The CDR3 extends over 13 amino acids. CDR3 in amino acids: CASSQETGYGYTF. DNA for the CDR3: TGCGCCAGCAGCCAAGAGACGGGGTATGGCTACACCTTC.

The V call is TRBV7-9, the J call TRBJ1-6, with D maybe TRBD1 (6 bases). Germline V gene sequence: CDR1 SEHNR, CDR2 FQNEAQ (reference sequence). The length of the CDR3 is 15 residues. Trimming left V 8 bases short and J 7 bases short, with 18 bases between. The DNA for the CDR3 is TGTGCCAGCGCCCCCCGGGGGGGCGAAAATTCACCCCTCCACTTT. The encoded protein is CASAPRGGENSPLHF.

This chain connects TRBV5-1 to TRBJ2-7; 9 bases fit TRBD1. The CDR3 has 13 residues. Germline V gene data show CDR1 as SGHRS and CDR2 as YFSETQ. Losses at the gene ends were 3 bases for V and 5 bases for J; bases not matched to a gene: 3. The CDR3 region is CASSWRTGDEQYF. CDR3 in DNA: TGCGCCAGCAGCTGGCGGACAGGGGACGAGCAGTACTTC.

The J gene is TRBJ1-2, the V gene TRBV28, with unresolved D. Trimming cost V 2 bases and J 5 bases, with 6 bases left between them. CDR3 length: 12 residues. Germline CDR1 MDHEN, CDR2 SYDVKM. CDR3 in amino acids: CASSLRQYGYTF. CDR3 DNA sequence: TGTGCCAGCAGTTTACGTCAGTATGGCTACACCTTC.

The chain links TRBV7-9 to TRBJ2-3, with 7 positions matching TRBD1. The CDR3 spans 18 residues. The V and J ends lost 5 bases and 4 bases, in that order; junction bases with no gene match: 18. Germline V gene lookup returns CDR1 SEHNR and CDR2 FQNEAQ (reference sequence). As DNA, the CDR3 is TGTGCCAGCAGCCCAAGACAGGGAATTGACCGTGGGGCAGATACGCAGTATTTT. Residues: CASSPRQGIDRGADTQYF.

V usage is TRBV11-2 and J usage is TRBJ2-3, with D tentatively TRBD2 (7 bases). The CDR3 is 14 residues long. V was pared by 3 bases and J by 4 bases, with 11 bases between. Germline values: CDR1 SGHAT, CDR2 FQNNGV. The CDR3 bases are TGTGCCAGCAGCTTTCGGGGGGCCGCAGATACGCAGTATTTT. Amino acid sequence: CASSFRGAADTQYF.

Comment on this clone: The same CDR3 is also encoded by other DNA sequences in this sample. The gene calls are TRBV5-1 and TRBJ1-1, with a weak D call TRBD1 (5 bases). Looked up from germline, CDR1 is SGHRS and CDR2 is YFSETQ. V was pared by 1 base and J by 1 base, with 8 bases between. This CDR3 spans 14 amino acids. Written as DNA, the CDR3 is TGCGCCAGCAGCTTGCAGGGAGGGAACACTGAAGCTTTCTTT. As protein: CASSLQGGNTEAFF.

This chain connects TRBV5-1 to TRBJ2-5; 12 positions match TRBD1. The CDR3 loop spans 16 amino acids. Germline CDR1 and CDR2: SGHRS and YFSETQ. Unmatched junction bases numbered 7, after V lost 2 bases and J lost 5 bases. Here the CDR3 DNA reads TGCGCCAGCAGCTTTACCGGGACAGGGGGCGCGGAGACCCAGTACTTC. It specifies CASSFTGTGGAETQYF.

The DNA for the CDR3 is TGTGCCAGCAGCGCCGCGTCCGGGACAGGCGGAAACACCATATATTTT. Translation: CASSAASGTGGNTIYF. This chain links TRBV5-4 with TRBJ1-3; 8 bases agree with TRBD1. J gave up 4 bases and V 4 bases, and 10 bases lay outside the gene matches. The CDR3 runs to 16 residues. Germline CDR1 is SGHNT and CDR2 is YYREEE (reference sequence).

The rearrangement uses TRBV9 and TRBJ2-3; 8 bases are shared with TRBD2. In germline, CDR1 is SGDLS, CDR2 YYNGEE. V shed 4 bases, J shed 2 bases, and the junction held 6 bases outside the gene matches. The CDR3 length is 15 residues. CDR3 DNA: TGTGCCAGCAGCTCACAACTAGCGGTCACAGATACGCAGTATTTT. Translating it yields CASSSQLAVTDTQYF.

This rearrangement joins TRBV4-1 to TRBJ2-4; weak D call: TRBD2 (5 bases). Looked up from germline, CDR1 is MGHRA and CDR2 is YSYEKL. This CDR3 region has 16 residues. Trimming cost V 0 bases and J 6 bases, with 15 bases left between them. The CDR3 sequence is CASSQDGVLLRNIQYF. The DNA for the CDR3 is TGCGCCAGCAGCCAAGACGGGGTTTTGCTTCGAAACATTCAGTACTTC.

Turning to this clone: Other DNA variants within this sample encode the same CDR3. The genes are TRBV27 and TRBJ2-2, with 11 positions matching TRBD2. CDR1 is MNHEY and CDR2 is SMNVEV in the germline V gene (reference sequence). After removal of 5 bases from V and 2 bases from J, the junction contained 4 bases not matched to a gene. The CDR3 contains 16 residues. As DNA, the CDR3 is TGTGCCAGCAGTCTTCTAGCGGGGGGTAACACCGGGGAGCTGTTTTTT. Its protein product is CASSLLAGGNTGELFF.

The rearrangement joins TRBV9 to TRBJ1-2, with 8 positions matching TRBD1. Looked up from germline, CDR1 is SGDLS and CDR2 is YYNGEE. V trimming: 0 bases; J trimming: 4 bases; junction bases outside the gene matches: 5. The CDR3 contains 15 residues. The CDR3 DNA is TGTGCCAGCAGCGTAGAAGCAGGGGGCGTCTATGGCTACACCTTC. Its protein is CASSVEAGGVYGYTF.

This chain uses TRBV13 with TRBJ2-7, with a weak D call TRBD2 (6 bases). Trimming shortened V by 4 bases and J by 0 bases, and 13 bases separated the two germline ends. The CDR3 loop spans 15 amino acids. Germline CDR1 and CDR2: PRHDT and FYEKMQ (reference sequence). This chain's CDR3 is CASSSNGGGSYEQYF. DNA of the CDR3: TGTGCCAGCAGCTCGAACGGGGGAGGCTCCTACGAGCAGTACTTC.

V gene TRBV7-9 combines with J gene TRBJ2-3; 10 positions agree with TRBD1. The CDR3 contains 16 residues. V dropped 5 bases and J dropped 4; count of bases not matched to a gene: 9. Germline-derived CDR1 and CDR2 are SEHNR and FQNEAQ (reference sequence). The CDR3 sequence: CASSPWDRGEADTQYF. CDR3 nucleotide sequence: TGTGCCAGCAGCCCTTGGGACAGGGGAGAGGCAGATACGCAGTATTTT.

The V call is TRBV9, the J call TRBJ2-7; D is unclear. CDR3 length equals 14 residues. V was shortened by 0 bases and J by 0 bases, with 7 bases between the two germline ends. Germline V lookup: CDR1 SGDLS, CDR2 YYNGEE. CDR3 protein: CASSVGSLSYEQYF. CDR3 bases: TGTGCCAGCAGCGTAGGTAGCCTCTCCTACGAGCAGTACTTC.

The chain couples TRBV19 to TRBJ1-1; perhaps TRBD1 as D (5 bases). Germline CDR1 and CDR2: LNHDA and SQIVND (reference sequence). This CDR3 region has 15 residues. V lost 8 bases, J lost 6 bases, and 22 bases lay in between. Here the CDR3 DNA reads TGTGCCAGTCGTGGCACCTCGCAGGGTACGGCTGAAGCTTTCTTT. Translating gives CASRGTSQGTAEAFF.

The J gene is TRBJ2-2, the V gene TRBV27, with a tentative D call TRBD2 (6 bases). CDR1 MNHEY and CDR2 SMNVEV come from the germline V gene (reference sequence). The CDR3 runs to 15 residues. Trimming removed 2 bases at V and 0 bases at J, with 7 bases between. DNA of the CDR3: TGTGCCAGCAGTTTACCGGGAGCGAACACCGGGGAGCTGTTTTTT. This gives the protein CASSLPGANTGELFF.

V and J are TRBV6-1 and TRBJ2-2; the D gene is possibly TRBD1 (6 bases). CDR1 and CDR2 (germline): MNHNS, SASEGT. This CDR3 has 16 residues. Trimming took off 3 bases at V and 3 bases at J, with 14 bases between the two ends. The CDR3 DNA follows: TGTGCCAGCAGTGACAGGGGCCGTACGTACACCGGGGAGCTGTTTTTT. This codes for CASSDRGRTYTGELFF.

This clone was picked up a small number of times. The rearrangement links TRBV18 to TRBJ1-3; D remains unclear. Germline CDR1 is KGHSH and CDR2 is LQKENI. Between the trimmed V and J ends, which lost 0 bases and 0 bases, there was a span of 6 bases. This CDR3 comprises 15 residues. The CDR3 region has the DNA TGTGCCAGCTCACCACCGACAAGCTCTGGAAACACCATATATTTT. This codes for CASSPPTSSGNTIYF.

This chain connects TRBV5-1 to TRBJ2-2; 7 bases align to TRBD1. Germline lookup yields CDR1 SGHRS and CDR2 YFSETQ. The trim removed 2 bases at V and 2 bases at J, leaving 9 bases unmatched. The CDR3 covers 17 residues. The CDR3 DNA reads TGCGCCAGCAGCTTTTTAACAGGGGCCTACAACACCGGGGAGCTGTTTTTT. Protein sequence: CASSFLTGAYNTGELFF.

This chain joins TRBV6-5 and TRBJ1-1, with TRBD1 as a possible D gene (6 bases). Germline V gives CDR1 MNHEY, CDR2 SVGAGI. This CDR3 has 12 amino acids. Trimming cost V 5 bases and J 5 bases, with 9 bases left between them. The CDR3 nucleotides are TGTGCCAGCAGTACTCAGGGGACTGAAGCTTTCTTT. Its translation is CASSTQGTEAFF.

This clone was seen once. This chain links TRBV9 with TRBJ1-2; D ambiguous. V gave up 0 bases and J gave up 0 bases, with 9 bases separating them. Germline-derived CDR1 and CDR2 are SGDLS and YYNGEE. The CDR3 sequence is 15 residues long. The CDR3 sequence: CASSVDSLANYGYTF. CDR3 bases: TGTGCCAGCAGCGTAGACTCACTTGCTAACTATGGCTACACCTTC.